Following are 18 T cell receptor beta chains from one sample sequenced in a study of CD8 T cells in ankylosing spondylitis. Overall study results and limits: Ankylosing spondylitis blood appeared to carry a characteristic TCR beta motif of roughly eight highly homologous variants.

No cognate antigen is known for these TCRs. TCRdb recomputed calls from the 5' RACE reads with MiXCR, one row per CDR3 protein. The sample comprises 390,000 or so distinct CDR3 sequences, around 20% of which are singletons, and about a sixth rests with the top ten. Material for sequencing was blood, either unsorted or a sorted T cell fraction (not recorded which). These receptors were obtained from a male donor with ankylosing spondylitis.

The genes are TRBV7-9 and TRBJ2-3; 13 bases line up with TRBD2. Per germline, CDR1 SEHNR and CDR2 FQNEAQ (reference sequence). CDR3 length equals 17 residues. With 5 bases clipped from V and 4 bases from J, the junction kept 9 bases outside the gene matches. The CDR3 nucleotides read TGTGCCAGCAGCCCCGGACTAGCGGGAGAGATGTCAGATACGCAGTATTTT. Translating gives CASSPGLAGEMSDTQYF.

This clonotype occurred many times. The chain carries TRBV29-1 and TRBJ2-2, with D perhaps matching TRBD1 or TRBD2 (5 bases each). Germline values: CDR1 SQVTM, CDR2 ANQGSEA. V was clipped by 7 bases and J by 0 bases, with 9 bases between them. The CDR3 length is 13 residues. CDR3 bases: TGCAGCGCCGGGGCCGCGAACACCGGGGAGCTGTTTTTT. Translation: CSAGAANTGELFF.

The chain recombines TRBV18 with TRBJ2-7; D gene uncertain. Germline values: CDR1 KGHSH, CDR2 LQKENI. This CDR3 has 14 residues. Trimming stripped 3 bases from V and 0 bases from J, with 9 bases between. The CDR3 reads CASSPNRDSYEQYF. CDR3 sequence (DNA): TGTGCCAGCTCACCCAACAGAGACTCCTACGAGCAGTACTTC.

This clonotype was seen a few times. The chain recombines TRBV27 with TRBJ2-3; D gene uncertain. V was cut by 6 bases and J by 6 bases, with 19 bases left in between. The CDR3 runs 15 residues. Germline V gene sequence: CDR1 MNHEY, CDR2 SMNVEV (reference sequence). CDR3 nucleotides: TGTGCCAGCAGATCCCGTAGCCCGATTGGGGATACGCAGTATTTT. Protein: CASRSRSPIGDTQYF.

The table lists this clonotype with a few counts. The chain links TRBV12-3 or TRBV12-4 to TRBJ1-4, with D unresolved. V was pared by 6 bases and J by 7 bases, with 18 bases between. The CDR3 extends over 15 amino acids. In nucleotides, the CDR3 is TGTGCCAGCAGGCCAGAGGCAGTAAAGAGTGAAAAACTGTTTTTT. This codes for CASRPEAVKSEKLFF.

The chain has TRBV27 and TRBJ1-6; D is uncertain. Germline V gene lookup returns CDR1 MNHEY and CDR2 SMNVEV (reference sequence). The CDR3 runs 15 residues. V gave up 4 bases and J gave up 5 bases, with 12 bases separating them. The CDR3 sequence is CASSYDGQNNSPLHF. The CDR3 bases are TGTGCCAGCAGTTATGACGGCCAAAATAATTCACCCCTCCACTTT.

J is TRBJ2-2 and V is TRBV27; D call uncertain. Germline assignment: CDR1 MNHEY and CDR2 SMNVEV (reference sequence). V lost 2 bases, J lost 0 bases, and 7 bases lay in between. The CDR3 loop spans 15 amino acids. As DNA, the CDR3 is TGTGCCAGCAGTTTAAGGTCTTCGAACACCGGGGAGCTGTTTTTT. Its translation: CASSLRSSNTGELFF.

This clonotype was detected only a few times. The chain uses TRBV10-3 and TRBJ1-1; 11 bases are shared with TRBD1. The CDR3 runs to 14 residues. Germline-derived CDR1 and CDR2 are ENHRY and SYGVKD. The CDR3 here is CASEGGQGAGEAFF. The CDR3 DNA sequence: TGTGCTTCCGAAGGTGGACAGGGGGCCGGTGAAGCTTTCTTT.

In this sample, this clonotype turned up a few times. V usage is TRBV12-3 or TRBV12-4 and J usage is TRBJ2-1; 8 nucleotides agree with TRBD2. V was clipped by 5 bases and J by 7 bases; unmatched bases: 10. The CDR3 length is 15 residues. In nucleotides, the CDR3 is TGTGCCAGCAGTCCCGGGCTAGCGGGTAAGAATGAGCAGTTCTTC. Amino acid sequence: CASSPGLAGKNEQFF.

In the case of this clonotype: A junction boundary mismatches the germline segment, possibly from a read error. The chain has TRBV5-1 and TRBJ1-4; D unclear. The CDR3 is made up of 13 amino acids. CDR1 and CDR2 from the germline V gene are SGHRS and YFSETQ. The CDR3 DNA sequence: TGTGCCAGCAGGCAAGCAACTAATGAAAAACTGTTTTTT. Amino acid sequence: CASRQATNEKLFF.

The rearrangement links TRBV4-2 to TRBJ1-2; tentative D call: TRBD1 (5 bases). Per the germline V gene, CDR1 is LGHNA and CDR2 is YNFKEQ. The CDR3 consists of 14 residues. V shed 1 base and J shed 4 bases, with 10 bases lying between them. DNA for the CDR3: TGTGCCAGCAGCCAAGGTGTGGGACCCTATGGCTACACCTTC. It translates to CASSQGVGPYGYTF.

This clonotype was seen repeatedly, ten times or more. The CDR3 DNA reads as TGTGCCAGCAGCTTAATCTTCAGCTACAATGAGCAGTTCTTC. Its translation is CASSLIFSYNEQFF. V and J are TRBV7-9 and TRBJ2-1; D is undetermined. The CDR3 covers 14 residues. Trimming pared 2 bases from V and 3 bases from J, leaving 8 bases between. CDR1 is SEHNR, CDR2 FQNEAQ, per germline (reference sequence).

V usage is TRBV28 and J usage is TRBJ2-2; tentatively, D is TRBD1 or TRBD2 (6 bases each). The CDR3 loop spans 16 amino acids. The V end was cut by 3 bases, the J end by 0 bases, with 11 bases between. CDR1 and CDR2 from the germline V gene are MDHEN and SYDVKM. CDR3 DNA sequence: TGTGCCAGCAGTTTGTTGGGGGGCTCGAACACCGGGGAGCTGTTTTTT. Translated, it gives CASSLLGGSNTGELFF.

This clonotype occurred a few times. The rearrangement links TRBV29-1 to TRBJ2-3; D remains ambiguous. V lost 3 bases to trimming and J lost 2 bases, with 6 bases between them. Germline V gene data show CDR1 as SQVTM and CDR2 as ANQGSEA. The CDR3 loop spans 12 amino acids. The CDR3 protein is CSVEANTDTQYF. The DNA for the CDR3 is TGCAGCGTTGAGGCAAACACAGATACGCAGTATTTT.

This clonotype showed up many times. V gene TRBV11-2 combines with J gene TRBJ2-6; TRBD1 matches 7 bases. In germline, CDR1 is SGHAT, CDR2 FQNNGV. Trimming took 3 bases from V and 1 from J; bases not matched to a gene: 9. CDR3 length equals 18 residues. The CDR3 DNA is TGTGCCAGCAGCTTGTCCACAGGGGTTCTTTCTGGGGCCAACGTCCTGACTTTC. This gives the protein CASSLSTGVLSGANVLTF.

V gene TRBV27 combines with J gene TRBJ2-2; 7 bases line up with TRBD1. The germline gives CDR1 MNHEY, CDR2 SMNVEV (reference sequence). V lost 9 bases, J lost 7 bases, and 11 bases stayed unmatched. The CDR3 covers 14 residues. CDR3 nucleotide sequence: TGTGCCAGTTCTTGGGACAGACGTTTCGGGGAGCTGTTTTTT. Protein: CASSWDRRFGELFF.

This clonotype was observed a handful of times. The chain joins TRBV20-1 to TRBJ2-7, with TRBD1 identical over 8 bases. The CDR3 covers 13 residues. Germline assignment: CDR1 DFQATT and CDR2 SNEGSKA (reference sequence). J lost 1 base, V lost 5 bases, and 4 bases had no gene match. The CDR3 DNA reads TGCAGTGCTTGTCAGGGGGCATCCTACGAGCAGTACTTC. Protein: CSACQGASYEQYF.

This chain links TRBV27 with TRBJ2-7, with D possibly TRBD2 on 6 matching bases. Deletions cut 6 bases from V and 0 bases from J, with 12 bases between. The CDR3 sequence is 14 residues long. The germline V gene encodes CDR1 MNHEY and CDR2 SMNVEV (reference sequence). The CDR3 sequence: CASRGVGSSYEQYF. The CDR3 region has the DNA TGTGCCAGCAGGGGGGTCGGGAGCTCCTACGAGCAGTACTTC.